The T cell receptor beta chain under discussion was sequenced for a study of spatial heterogeneity in lung cancer. With 0 bases removed from V and 5 bases from J, the gap between germline ends came to 10 bases. CDR1 and CDR2 from the germline V gene are DFQATT and SNEGSKA (reference sequence). The CDR3 extends over 14 amino acids. Individual TCR cDNA molecules each bore their own unique molecular identifier. TCRdb re-called the 5' RACE reads with MiXCR, one entry per CDR3 protein. The table shows 40,000 to 50,000 distinct CDR3 sequences, with 10% occurring only once. The time point denotes: blood at routine non-recurrence follow-up after resection. The authors sequenced whole RNA from tumor, nontumor lung or frozen PBMC without sorting.

The rearrangement uses TRBV20-1 and TRBJ1-4; D ambiguous. This receptor was identified in a female donor with early-stage non-small cell lung cancer. The input for sequencing was PBMCs, taken at follow-up. The CDR3 loop reads CSAREEGTNEKLFF. As DNA, the CDR3 is TGCAGTGCTAGAGAGGAGGGAACAAATGAAAAACTGTTTTTT.